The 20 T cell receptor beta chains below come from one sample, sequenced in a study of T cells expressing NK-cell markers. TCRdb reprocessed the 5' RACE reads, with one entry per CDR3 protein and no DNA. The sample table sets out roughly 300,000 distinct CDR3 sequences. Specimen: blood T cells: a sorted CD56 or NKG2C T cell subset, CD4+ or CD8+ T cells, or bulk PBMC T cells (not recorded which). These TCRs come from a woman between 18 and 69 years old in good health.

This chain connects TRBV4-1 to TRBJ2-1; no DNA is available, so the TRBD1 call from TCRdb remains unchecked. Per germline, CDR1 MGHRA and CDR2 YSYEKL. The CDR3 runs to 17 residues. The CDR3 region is CASSPQGGGRSYNEQFF.

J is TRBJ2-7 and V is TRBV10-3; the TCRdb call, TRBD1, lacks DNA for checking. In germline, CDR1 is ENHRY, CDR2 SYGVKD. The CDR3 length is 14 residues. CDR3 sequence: CAISDPGEAYEQYF.

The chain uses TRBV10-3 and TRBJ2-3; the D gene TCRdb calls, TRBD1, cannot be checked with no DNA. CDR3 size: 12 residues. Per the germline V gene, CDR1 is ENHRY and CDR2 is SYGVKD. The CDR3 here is CAIGPGRDTQYF.

CDR3 sequence reads: CSVVRDSLEAFF. The chain employs TRBV20-1 and TRBJ1-1; TCRdb's D call, TRBD1, is unchecked because there is no DNA. The CDR3 runs to 12 residues. CDR1 and CDR2 (germline): DFQATT, SNEGSKA (reference sequence).

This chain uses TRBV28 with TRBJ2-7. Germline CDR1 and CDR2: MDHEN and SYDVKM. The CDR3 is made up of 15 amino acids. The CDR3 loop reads CASSLVRLATYEQYF.

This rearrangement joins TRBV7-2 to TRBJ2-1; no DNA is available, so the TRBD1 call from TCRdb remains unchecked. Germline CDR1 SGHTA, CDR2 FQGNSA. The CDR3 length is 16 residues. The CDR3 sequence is CASSLRGSGMGNEQFF.

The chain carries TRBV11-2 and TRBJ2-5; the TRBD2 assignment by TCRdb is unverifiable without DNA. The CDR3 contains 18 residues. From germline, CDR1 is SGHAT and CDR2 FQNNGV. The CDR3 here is CASSSQSGLAQRGETQYF.

CDR3 amino acids: CASSLLGGVETQYF. The chain employs TRBV7-2 and TRBJ2-5; there is no DNA to check the TCRdb D call of TRBD1. This CDR3 comprises 14 residues. Germline V gives CDR1 SGHTA, CDR2 FQGNSA.

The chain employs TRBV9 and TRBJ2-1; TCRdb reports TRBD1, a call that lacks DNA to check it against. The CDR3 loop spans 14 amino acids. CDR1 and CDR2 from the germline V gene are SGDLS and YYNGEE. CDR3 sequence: CASSMDRGNNEQFF.

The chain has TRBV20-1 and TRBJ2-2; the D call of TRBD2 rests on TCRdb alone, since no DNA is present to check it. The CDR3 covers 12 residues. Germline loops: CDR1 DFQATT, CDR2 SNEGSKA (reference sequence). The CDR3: CSAPRRTGELFF.

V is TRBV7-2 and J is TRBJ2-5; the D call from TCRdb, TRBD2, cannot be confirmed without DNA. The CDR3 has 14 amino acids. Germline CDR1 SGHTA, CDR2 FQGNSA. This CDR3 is CASSPSRWGETQYF. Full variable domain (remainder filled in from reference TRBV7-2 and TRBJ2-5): GAGVSQSPSNKVTEKGKDVELRCDPISGHTALYWYRQSLGQGLEFLIYFQGNSAPDKSGLPSDRFSAERTGGSVSTLTIQRTQQEDSAVYLCASSPSRWGETQYFGPGTRLLVL.

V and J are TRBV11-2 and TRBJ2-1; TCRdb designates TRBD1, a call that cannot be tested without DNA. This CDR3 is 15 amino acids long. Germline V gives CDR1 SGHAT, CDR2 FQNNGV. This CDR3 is CASSFRDRAPHEQFF.

This CDR3 reads CASSLGGYNSPLHF. J is TRBJ1-6 and V is TRBV11-2. CDR3 length: 14 residues. Germline loops: CDR1 SGHAT, CDR2 FQNNGV.

CDR3 amino acids: CSAGLRVPDTQYF. The rearrangement joins TRBV20-1 to TRBJ2-3; the D call from TCRdb, TRBD2, cannot be confirmed without DNA. The CDR3 runs to 13 residues. In germline, CDR1 is DFQATT, CDR2 SNEGSKA (reference sequence).

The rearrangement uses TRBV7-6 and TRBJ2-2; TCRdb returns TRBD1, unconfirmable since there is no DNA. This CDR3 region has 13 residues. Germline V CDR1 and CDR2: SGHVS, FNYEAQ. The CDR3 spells CASRPRGTGELFF.

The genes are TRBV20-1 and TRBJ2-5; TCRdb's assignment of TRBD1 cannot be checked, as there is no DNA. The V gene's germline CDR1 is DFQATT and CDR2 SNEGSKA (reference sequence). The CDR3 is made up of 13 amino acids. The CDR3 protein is CSAGGRGERTQYF.

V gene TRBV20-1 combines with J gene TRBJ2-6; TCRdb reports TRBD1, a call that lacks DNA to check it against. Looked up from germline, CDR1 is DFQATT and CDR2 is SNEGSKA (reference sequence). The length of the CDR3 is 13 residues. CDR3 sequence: CSASRTPGNVLTF.

CDR3 sequence reads: CASSFGTTNEKLFF. The V and J genes are TRBV12-3 or TRBV12-4 and TRBJ1-4; the TCRdb D gene call, TRBD1, has no DNA to confirm it. The CDR3 covers 14 residues.

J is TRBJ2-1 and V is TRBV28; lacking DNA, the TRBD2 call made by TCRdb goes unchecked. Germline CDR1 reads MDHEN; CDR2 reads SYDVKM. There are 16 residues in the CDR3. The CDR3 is CASRLLAGGSYNEQFF.

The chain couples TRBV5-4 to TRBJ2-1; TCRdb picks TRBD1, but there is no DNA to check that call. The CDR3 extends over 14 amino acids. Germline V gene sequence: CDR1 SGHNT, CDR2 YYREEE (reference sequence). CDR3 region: CASNPGQGYNEQFF.